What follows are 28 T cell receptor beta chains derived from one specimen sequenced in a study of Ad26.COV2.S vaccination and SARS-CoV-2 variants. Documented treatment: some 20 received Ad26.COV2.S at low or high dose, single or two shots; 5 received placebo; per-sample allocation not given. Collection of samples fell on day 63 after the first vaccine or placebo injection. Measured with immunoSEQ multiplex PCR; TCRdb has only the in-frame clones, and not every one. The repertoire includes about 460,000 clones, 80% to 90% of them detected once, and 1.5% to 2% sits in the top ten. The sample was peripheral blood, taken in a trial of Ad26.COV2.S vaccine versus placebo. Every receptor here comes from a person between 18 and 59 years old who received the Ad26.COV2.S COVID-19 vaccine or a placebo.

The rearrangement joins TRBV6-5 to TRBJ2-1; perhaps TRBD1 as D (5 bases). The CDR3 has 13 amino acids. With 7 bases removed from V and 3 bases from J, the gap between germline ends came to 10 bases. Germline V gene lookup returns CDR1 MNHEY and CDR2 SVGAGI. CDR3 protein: CASKYDSYNEQFF. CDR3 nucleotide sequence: TGTGCCAGCAAGTATGACAGCTACAATGAGCAGTTCTTC.

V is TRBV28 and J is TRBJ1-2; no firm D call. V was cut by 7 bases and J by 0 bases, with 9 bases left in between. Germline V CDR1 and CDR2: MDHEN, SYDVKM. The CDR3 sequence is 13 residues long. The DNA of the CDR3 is TGTGCCAGCATCGATCCATCTAACTATGGCTACACCTTC. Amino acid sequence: CASIDPSNYGYTF.

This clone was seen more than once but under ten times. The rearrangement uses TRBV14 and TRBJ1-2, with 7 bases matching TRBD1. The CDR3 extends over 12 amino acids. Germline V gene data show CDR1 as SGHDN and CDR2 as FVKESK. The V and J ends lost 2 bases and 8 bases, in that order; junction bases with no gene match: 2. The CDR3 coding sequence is TGTGCCAGCAGCCAATCCAGGGGGGGCTACACCTTC. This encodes CASSQSRGGYTF.

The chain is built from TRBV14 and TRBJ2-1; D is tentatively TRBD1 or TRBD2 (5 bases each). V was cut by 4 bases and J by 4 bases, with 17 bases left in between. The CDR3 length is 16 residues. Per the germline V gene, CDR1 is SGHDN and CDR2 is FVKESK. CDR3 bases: TGTGCCAGCAGCCTGGCCCGGACGGGACCTTACAATGAGCAGTTCTTC. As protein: CASSLARTGPYNEQFF.

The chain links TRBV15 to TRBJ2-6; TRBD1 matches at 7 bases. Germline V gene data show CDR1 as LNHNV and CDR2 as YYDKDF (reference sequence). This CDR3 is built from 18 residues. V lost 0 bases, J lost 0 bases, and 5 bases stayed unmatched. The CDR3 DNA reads TGTGCCACCAGCAGAGATGGACAGGTCCGCTCTGGGGCCAACGTCCTGACTTTC. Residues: CATSRDGQVRSGANVLTF.

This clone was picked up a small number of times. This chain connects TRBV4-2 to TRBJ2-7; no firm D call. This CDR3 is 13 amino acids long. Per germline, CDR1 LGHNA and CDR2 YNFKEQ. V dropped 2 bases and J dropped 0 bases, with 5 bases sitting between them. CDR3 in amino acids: CASSQLNSYEQYF. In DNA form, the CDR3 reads TGTGCCAGCAGCCAACTTAACTCCTACGAGCAGTACTTC.

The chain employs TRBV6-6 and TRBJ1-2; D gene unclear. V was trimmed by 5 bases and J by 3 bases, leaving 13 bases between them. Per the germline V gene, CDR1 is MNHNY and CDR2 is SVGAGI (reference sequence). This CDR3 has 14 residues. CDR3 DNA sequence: TGTGCCAGCAGTACTGGGTGGAGTTACTATGGCTACACCTTC. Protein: CASSTGWSYYGYTF.

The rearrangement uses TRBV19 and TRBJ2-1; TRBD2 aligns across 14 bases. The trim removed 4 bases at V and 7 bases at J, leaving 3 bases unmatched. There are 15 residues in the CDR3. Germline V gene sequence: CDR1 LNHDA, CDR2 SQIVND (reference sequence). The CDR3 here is CASSKTSGGANEQFF. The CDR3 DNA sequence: TGTGCCAGTAGTAAGACTAGCGGGGGGGCGAATGAGCAGTTCTTC.

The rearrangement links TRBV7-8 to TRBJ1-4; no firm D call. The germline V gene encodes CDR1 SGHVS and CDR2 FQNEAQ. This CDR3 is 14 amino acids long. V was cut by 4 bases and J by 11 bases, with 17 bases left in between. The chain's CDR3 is CASSSMTRAEKLFF. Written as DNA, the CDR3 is TGTGCCAGCAGCTCTATGACACGAGCGGAGAAACTGTTTTTT.

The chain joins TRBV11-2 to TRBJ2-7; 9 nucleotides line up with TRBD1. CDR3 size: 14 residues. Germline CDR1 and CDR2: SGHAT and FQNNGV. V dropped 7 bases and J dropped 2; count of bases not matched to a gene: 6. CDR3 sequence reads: CASTPTGGTYEQYF. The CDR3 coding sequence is TGTGCCAGCACCCCGACAGGGGGGACCTACGAGCAGTACTTC.

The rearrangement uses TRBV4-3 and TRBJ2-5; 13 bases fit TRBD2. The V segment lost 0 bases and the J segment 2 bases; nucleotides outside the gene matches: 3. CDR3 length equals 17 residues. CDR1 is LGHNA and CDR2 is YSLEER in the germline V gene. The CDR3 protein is CASSQETGLAGQETQYF. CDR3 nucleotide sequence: TGCGCCAGCAGCCAAGAAACGGGACTAGCGGGGCAAGAGACCCAGTACTTC.

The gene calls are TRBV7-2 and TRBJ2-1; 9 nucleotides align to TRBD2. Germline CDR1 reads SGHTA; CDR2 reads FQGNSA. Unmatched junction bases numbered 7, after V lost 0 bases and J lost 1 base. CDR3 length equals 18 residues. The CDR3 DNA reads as TGTGCCAGCAGCTTAGCGGTTTTAGCGGGAGCTTCCTACAATGAGCAGTTCTTC. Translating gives CASSLAVLAGASYNEQFF.

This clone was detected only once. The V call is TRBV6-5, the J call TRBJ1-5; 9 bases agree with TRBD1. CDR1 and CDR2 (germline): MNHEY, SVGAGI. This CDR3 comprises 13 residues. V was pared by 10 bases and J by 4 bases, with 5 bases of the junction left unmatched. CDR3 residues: CAIQGALNQPQHF. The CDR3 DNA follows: TGTGCCATACAGGGGGCGCTTAATCAGCCCCAGCATTTT.

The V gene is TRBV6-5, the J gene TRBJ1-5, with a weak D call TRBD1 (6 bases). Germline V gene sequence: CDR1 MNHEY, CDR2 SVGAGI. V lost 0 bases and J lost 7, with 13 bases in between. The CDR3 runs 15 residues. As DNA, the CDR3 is TGTGCCAGCAGTTACTCGGGCGCAGGGGCCCAGCCCCAGCATTTT. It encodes CASSYSGAGAQPQHF.

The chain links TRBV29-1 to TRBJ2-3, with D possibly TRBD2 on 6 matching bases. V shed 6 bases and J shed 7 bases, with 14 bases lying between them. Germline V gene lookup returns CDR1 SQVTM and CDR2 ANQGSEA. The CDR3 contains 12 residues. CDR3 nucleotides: TGCAGCGTCCCAGTCGGGGGTAATACGCAGTATTTT. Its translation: CSVPVGGNTQYF.

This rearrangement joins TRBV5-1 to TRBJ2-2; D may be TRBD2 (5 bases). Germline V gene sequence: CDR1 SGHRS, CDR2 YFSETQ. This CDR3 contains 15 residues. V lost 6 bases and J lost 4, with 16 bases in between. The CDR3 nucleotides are TGCGCCAGCAAGGGTAGAGGGTCGGCCACCGGGGAGCTGTTTTTT. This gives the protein CASKGRGSATGELFF.

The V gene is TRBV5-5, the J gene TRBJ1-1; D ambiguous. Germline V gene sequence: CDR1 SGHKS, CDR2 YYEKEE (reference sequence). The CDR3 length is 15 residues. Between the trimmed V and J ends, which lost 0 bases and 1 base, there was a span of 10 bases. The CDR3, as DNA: TGTGCCAGCAGCTTGGCTGACCCCGGGAACACTGAAGCTTTCTTT. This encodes CASSLADPGNTEAFF.

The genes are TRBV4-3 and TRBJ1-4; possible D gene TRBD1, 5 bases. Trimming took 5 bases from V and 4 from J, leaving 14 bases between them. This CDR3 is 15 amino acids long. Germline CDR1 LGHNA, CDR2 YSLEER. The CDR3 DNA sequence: TGCGCCAGCAGCTCAACCGGGACGTTTAATGAAAAACTGTTTTTT. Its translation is CASSSTGTFNEKLFF.

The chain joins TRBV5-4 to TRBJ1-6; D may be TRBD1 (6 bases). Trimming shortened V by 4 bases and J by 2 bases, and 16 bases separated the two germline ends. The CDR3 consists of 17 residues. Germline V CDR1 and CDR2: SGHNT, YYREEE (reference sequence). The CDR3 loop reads CASSARGREPYNSPLHF. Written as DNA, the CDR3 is TGTGCCAGCAGCGCCAGGGGCAGGGAACCCTATAATTCACCCCTCCACTTT.

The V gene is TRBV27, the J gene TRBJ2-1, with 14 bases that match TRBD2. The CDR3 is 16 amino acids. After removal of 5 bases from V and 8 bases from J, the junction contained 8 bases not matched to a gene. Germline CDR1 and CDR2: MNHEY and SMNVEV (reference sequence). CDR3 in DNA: TGTGCCAGCAGTCTACTAGGGACTAGCGGGAGCTATGAGCAGTTCTTC. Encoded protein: CASSLLGTSGSYEQFF.

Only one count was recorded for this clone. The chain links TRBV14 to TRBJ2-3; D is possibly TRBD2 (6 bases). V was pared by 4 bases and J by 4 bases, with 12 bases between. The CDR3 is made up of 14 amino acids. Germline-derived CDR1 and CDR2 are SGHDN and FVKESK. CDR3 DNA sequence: TGTGCCAGCAGCCCCCTCGGGGGTTCAGATACGCAGTATTTT. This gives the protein CASSPLGGSDTQYF.

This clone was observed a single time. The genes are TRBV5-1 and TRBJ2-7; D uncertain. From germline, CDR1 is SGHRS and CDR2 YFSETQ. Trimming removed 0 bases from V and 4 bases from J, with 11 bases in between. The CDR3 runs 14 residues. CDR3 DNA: TGCGCCAGCAGCTTGGACAATCCGCCGTACGAGCAGTACTTC. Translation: CASSLDNPPYEQYF.

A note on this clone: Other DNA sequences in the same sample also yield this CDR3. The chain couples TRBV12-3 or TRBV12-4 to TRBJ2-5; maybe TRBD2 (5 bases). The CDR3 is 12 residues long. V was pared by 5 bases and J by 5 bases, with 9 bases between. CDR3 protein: CASSPRGETQYF. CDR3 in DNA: TGTGCCAGCAGTCCGAGAGGGGAGACCCAGTACTTC.

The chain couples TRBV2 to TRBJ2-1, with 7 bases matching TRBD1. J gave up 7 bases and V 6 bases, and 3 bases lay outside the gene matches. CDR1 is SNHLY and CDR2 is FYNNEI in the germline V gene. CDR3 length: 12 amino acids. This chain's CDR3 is CASSVTGNEQFF. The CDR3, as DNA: TGTGCCAGCAGCGTGACAGGGAATGAGCAGTTCTTC.

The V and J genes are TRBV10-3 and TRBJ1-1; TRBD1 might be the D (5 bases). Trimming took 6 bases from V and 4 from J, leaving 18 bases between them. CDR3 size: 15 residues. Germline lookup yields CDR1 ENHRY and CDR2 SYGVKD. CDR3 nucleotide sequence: TGTGCCATCAGGGGGGTGGGGACGCCCAGCACTGAAGCTTTCTTT. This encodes CAIRGVGTPSTEAFF.

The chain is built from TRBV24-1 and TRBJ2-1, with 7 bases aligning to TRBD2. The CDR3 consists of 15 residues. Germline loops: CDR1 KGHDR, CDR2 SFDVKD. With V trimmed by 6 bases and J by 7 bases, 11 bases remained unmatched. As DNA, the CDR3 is TGTGCCACCAGTCCCACTGGACTAGGAGTAAATGAGCAGTTCTTC. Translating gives CATSPTGLGVNEQFF.

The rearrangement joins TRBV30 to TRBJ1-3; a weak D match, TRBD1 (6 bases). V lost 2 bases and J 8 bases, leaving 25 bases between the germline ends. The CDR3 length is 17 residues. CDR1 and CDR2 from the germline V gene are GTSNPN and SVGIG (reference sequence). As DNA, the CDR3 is TGTGCCTGGAGTCCTTTCCGGACAGCCATCGGCCGGGACACCATATATTTT. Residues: CAWSPFRTAIGRDTIYF.

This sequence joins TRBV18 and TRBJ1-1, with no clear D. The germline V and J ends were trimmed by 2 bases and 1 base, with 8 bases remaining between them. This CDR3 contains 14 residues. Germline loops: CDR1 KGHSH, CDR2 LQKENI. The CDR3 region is CASSPFPGNTEAFF. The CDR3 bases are TGTGCCAGCTCACCATTTCCGGGGAACACTGAAGCTTTCTTT.